This T cell receptor beta chain was recovered during a study of post-analysis software for immune sequencing data. A word on this clonotype: Its matching antigen is unknown.

Unique-molecular-identifier-tagged TCR beta cDNA libraries were used. Out of about 1 to 11 million T cells, about 510,000 cDNA molecules were generated. TCRdb reanalysed the PCR reads using MiXCR and keeps one entry per CDR3 protein. The sample lists 250,000 to 300,000 distinct CDR3 sequences, less than 40% occurring once. Study observations and caveats: Four or five TRBV segments were more frequent in patients than controls; TRBV5-6, TRBV5-1 and TRBV20-1 belonged to this group. Controls had significantly higher normalized Chao1 diversity than multiple sclerosis patients. Those samples that were prepared in the same batch co-clustered strongly by F measure.

The CDR3 contains 13 residues. The germline V gene encodes CDR1 DFQATT and CDR2 SNEGSKA (reference sequence). The source is a girl between 10 and 17 years old with multiple sclerosis. The sequencing sample was made of blood. The rearrangement joins TRBV20-1 to TRBJ2-4; D is uncertain. The closer fit of TRBJ2-7 to the DNA end suggests the J call may be wrong. The CDR3 loop is CSARLSGTYEQYF. In nucleotides, the CDR3 is TGCAGTGCTAGATTGTCCGGCACCTACGAGCAGTACTTC.